The 20 T cell receptor beta chains given below trace back to one sample, sequenced in a study of blood T cells in healthy people across ages (dated by TCRdb to the mid-2010s). Receptors were amplified or captured by 5' RACE. Data came from an Illumina HiSeq 2500. A second PCR of roughly 7 to 12 cycles was run with a J-beta primer mix and a sample-barcoded 5' primer. TCRdb cleaned the public reads at Q25 with fastp, built clones with MiXCR and kept in-frame beta chains. Rows are unified per CDR3 protein, each entry keeping the most common DNA and genes. The sample table holds almost 800,000 distinct CDR3 sequences, of which 55% to 75% were seen once. Clones ranked in the top ten supply approximately 21% of the sample. Material for sequencing was blood. The receptors shown here come from a man under 40 in good health.

The chain employs TRBV20-1 and TRBJ2-4, with D unclear. From germline, CDR1 is DFQATT and CDR2 SNEGSKA (reference sequence). V lost 6 bases to trimming and J lost 13 bases, with 16 bases between them. There are 11 residues in the CDR3. The CDR3 loop is CSAKTRGAQYF. In nucleotides, the CDR3 is TGCAGTGCAAAAACTCGTGGAGCGCAGTACTTC.

This chain uses TRBV6-2 or TRBV6-3 with TRBJ2-1; 12 nucleotides agree with TRBD2. Germline V lookup: CDR1 MNHEY, CDR2 SVGEGT. This CDR3 is 16 amino acids long. V lost 8 bases and J lost 8; bases outside the gene matches: 13. The CDR3, as DNA: TGTGCCAGCGAGACTAGCGGGAGAGGGTGGGTCCATGAGCAGTTCTTC. Translated: CASETSGRGWVHEQFF.

This clonotype was counted only a few times. The chain carries TRBV20-1 and TRBJ2-3, with D tentatively TRBD2 (6 bases). CDR3 size: 15 residues. Per germline, CDR1 DFQATT and CDR2 SNEGSKA (reference sequence). V lost 3 bases, J lost 2 bases, and 15 bases lay in between. DNA for the CDR3: TGCAGTGCTAGCCTCCGGGACTTCGACACAGATACGCAGTATTTT. Translating it yields CSASLRDFDTDTQYF.

The J gene is TRBJ2-5, the V gene TRBV6-5, with 9 bases fitting TRBD1. The junction had 17 bases not matched to a gene; V was cut back by 4 bases and J by 11 bases. This CDR3 is built from 16 residues. CDR1 and CDR2 (germline): MNHEY, SVGAGI. The CDR3 DNA is TGTGCCAGCAGTTCCGGGACAGGGTACCCCTACAATGAGCAGTACTTC. Its protein is CASSSGTGYPYNEQYF.

V and J are TRBV29-1 and TRBJ2-1; 11 nucleotides line up with TRBD2. Germline CDR1 reads SQVTM; CDR2 reads ANQGSEA. Unmatched junction bases numbered 6, after V lost 1 base and J lost 4 bases. This CDR3 is 16 amino acids long. CDR3 sequence reads: CSVEAVAGGGYNEQFF. CDR3 nucleotide sequence: TGCAGCGTTGAAGCTGTAGCGGGAGGGGGATACAATGAGCAGTTCTTC.

This chain uses TRBV7-2 with TRBJ1-2; a possible D gene is TRBD1 (5 bases). Germline-derived CDR1 and CDR2 are SGHTA and FQGNSA. The V end was cut by 2 bases, the J end by 6 bases, with 19 bases between. CDR3 size: 16 residues. CDR3 region: CASSLTGTENWDGYTF. CDR3 bases: TGTGCCAGCAGCTTAACTGGGACTGAAAATTGGGATGGCTACACCTTC.

This clonotype occurred a few times. The V and J genes are TRBV28 and TRBJ1-2, with D unresolved. V lost 8 bases and J 6 bases, leaving 22 bases between the germline ends. CDR3 size: 15 residues. Looked up from germline, CDR1 is MDHEN and CDR2 is SYDVKM. The CDR3 DNA sequence: TGTGCCAGCTCCGGCGCGACGCGAGATGGAAATGGCTACACCTTC. This encodes CASSGATRDGNGYTF.

The V gene is TRBV28, the J gene TRBJ2-7; D not certain. V was clipped by 6 bases and J by 3 bases, with 18 bases between them. This CDR3 spans 15 amino acids. Germline lookup yields CDR1 MDHEN and CDR2 SYDVKM. This CDR3 reads CASRADSTFLYEQYF. The CDR3 bases are TGTGCCAGCAGAGCCGACTCCACCTTTCTCTACGAGCAGTACTTC. Complete variable domain (other parts from reference TRBV28 and TRBJ2-7): DVKVTQSSRYLVKRTGEKVFLECVQDMDHENMFWYRQDPGLGLRLIYFSYDVKMKEKGDIPEGYSVSREKKERFSLILESASTNQTSMYLCASRADSTFLYEQYFGPGTRLTVT.

Details on this clonotype: Just one base apart from a much larger clone, this may be a read error. The rearrangement joins TRBV7-2 to TRBJ2-7; TRBD2 matches 15 bases. The V gene end was trimmed by 4 bases and the J gene end by 7 bases; junction bases not matched to a gene: 5. This CDR3 region has 15 residues. Germline V gene sequence: CDR1 SGHTA, CDR2 FQGNSA. DNA for the CDR3: TGTGCCAGCAGCTCGGGACTAGCGGGAGGTTGGGAGCAGTACTTC. It specifies CASSSGLAGGWEQYF.

This clonotype has only a few counts. This chain links TRBV4-2 with TRBJ2-4, with D possibly called TRBD1 or TRBD2 (5 bases each). Germline V gene lookup returns CDR1 LGHNA and CDR2 YNFKEQ. V dropped 2 bases and J dropped 7 bases, with 27 bases sitting between them. The CDR3 is 19 amino acids. The CDR3 DNA sequence: TGTGCCAGCAGCCAATACTTTATCGGGACCAGTCAGACCAGGAACATTCAGTACTTC. This codes for CASSQYFIGTSQTRNIQYF.

This clonotype came up many times. The chain uses TRBV11-1 and TRBJ2-2; D is undetermined. Germline CDR1 and CDR2: SGHAT and FQDESV (reference sequence). Trimming removed 2 bases from V and 5 bases from J, with 6 bases in between. This CDR3 region has 13 residues. The CDR3 region has the DNA TGTGCCAGCAGCTTATACCTTACCGGGGAGCTGTTTTTT. This translates into CASSLYLTGELFF.

J is TRBJ2-7 and V is TRBV20-1; the D is unclear. The J call may be wrong; the DNA end is better matched by TRBJ2-5. Germline CDR1 reads DFQATT; CDR2 reads SNEGSKA (reference sequence). This CDR3 region has 16 residues. In nucleotides, the CDR3 is TGCAGTGCTGGGTGGGTCGGGCGGACCAAAGAAGAGACCCAGTACTTC. It is translated as CSAGWVGRTKEETQYF.

This clonotype occurred once. The chain is built from TRBV6-5 and TRBJ2-3; D is tentatively TRBD1 or TRBD2 (5 bases each). V lost 2 bases, J lost 6 bases, and 9 bases lay in between. This CDR3 comprises 13 residues. Germline CDR1 reads MNHEY; CDR2 reads SVGAGI. DNA of the CDR3: TGTGCCAGCAGTTACGAGGGGATTGATACGCAGTATTTT. This codes for CASSYEGIDTQYF.

For this clonotype: One end of the junction is discordant with germline, which a read error may explain. The V and J genes are TRBV7-7 and TRBJ2-1, with D tentatively TRBD1 (7 bases). This CDR3 has 14 residues. Germline loops: CDR1 SSHAT, CDR2 FNYEAQ (reference sequence). The CDR3 DNA is TGTGCTAGCAGCTCTAGCAGGGGGGAATGGCGACAGTTCTTC. It specifies CASSSSRGEWRQFF.

V usage is TRBV29-1 and J usage is TRBJ2-7, with 7 bases aligning to TRBD2. Germline values: CDR1 SQVTM, CDR2 ANQGSEA. This CDR3 comprises 13 residues. With V trimmed by 3 bases and J by 3 bases, 5 bases remained unmatched. CDR3 in DNA: TGCAGCGTTGACCTGGGAGGGAACTACGAGCAGTACTTC. Translation gives CSVDLGGNYEQYF.

This chain connects TRBV28 to TRBJ2-1, with D possibly being TRBD2 (5 bases). The CDR3 extends over 13 amino acids. V lost 5 bases to trimming and J lost 10 bases, with 15 bases between them. Germline V gives CDR1 MDHEN, CDR2 SYDVKM. CDR3 loop: CASSRTHRGEQFF. CDR3 nucleotides: TGTGCCAGCAGTCGAACTCATCGCGGGGAGCAGTTCTTC.

This clonotype was counted only a few times. The chain has TRBV6-5 and TRBJ1-2, with 7 bases identical to TRBD1. With 5 bases clipped from V and 4 bases from J, the junction kept 7 bases outside the gene matches. The CDR3 sequence is 14 residues long. Germline-derived CDR1 and CDR2 are MNHEY and SVGAGI. CDR3 sequence (DNA): TGTGCCAGCAGTCCTCAGACAGGGCCCTATGGCTACACCTTC. Translated, it gives CASSPQTGPYGYTF.

V and J are TRBV5-1 and TRBJ2-4, with TRBD2 matching 7 bases. The closer fit of TRBJ2-7 to the DNA end suggests the J call may be wrong. CDR3 length: 15 amino acids. Germline CDR1 is SGHRS and CDR2 is YFSETQ. This CDR3 reads CASSTGPAGKYEQYF. DNA of the CDR3: TGCGCCAGCAGCACCGGGCCAGCGGGGAAGTACGAGCAGTACTTC.

This rearrangement joins TRBV28 to TRBJ1-6; 9 bases match TRBD1. The CDR3 runs to 14 residues. Trimming at V came to 10 bases and at J to 7 bases, leaving 8 bases not matched to a gene. Germline V CDR1 and CDR2: MDHEN, SYDVKM. CDR3 amino acids: CATTLTGGNSPLHF. The CDR3 DNA reads TGTGCCACCACCCTGACAGGGGGAAATTCACCCCTCCACTTT.

This clonotype has a handful of counts. This chain connects TRBV4-1 to TRBJ2-7, with 7 bases aligning to TRBD2. This CDR3 is 13 amino acids long. V lost 3 bases, J lost 6 bases, and 5 bases stayed unmatched. Germline CDR1 and CDR2: MGHRA and YSYEKL. The CDR3 is CASSHAGGSEQYF. CDR3 sequence (DNA): TGCGCCAGCAGCCATGCTGGCGGGAGCGAGCAGTACTTC.